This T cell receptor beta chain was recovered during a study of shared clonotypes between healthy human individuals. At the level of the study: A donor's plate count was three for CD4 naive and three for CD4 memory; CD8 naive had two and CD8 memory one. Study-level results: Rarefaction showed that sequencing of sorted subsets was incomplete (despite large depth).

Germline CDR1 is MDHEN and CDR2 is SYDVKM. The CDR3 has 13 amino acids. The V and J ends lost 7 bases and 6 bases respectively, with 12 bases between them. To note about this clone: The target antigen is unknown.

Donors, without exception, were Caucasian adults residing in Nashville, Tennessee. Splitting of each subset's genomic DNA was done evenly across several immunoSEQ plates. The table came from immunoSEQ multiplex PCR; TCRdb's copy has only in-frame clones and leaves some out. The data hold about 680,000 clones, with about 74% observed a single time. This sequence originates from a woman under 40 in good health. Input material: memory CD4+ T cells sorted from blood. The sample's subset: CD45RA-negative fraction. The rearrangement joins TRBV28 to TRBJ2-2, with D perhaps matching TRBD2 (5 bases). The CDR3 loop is CASMLAGPGELFF. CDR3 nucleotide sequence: TGTGCCAGCATGCTAGCAGGTCCCGGGGAGCTGTTTTTT.